The entry below describes one T cell receptor (beta chain). Its target is unknown. Method: immunoSEQ multiplex PCR; TCRdb's copy keeps in-frame clones and lacks some. This table has 100,000 or so clones, about 92% appearing once. Trimming shortened V by 5 bases and J by 0 bases, and 11 bases separated the two germline ends. This CDR3 is built from 15 residues. Looked up from germline, CDR1 is LNHNV and CDR2 is YYDKDF (reference sequence). The data belong to a study of T cell responses to AZD1222 COVID-19 vaccine. Overall study findings and caveats: Nearly half of spike-specific TCRs reportedly target unmutated variant regions. Increased Spike-specific TCR breadth and depth were observed after two AZD1222 doses. Seropositive AZD1222 recipients at baseline numbered only 5 to 7. Donors were chiefly white British, with a greater number of females, and clonal diversity was perhaps underestimated.

The source material was peripheral blood, sampled on day 0 of AZD1222 vaccination. The receptor's source is an adult in good health. The chain carries TRBV15 and TRBJ1-5, with D possibly matching TRBD1 (5 bases). CDR3 sequence (DNA): TGTGCCACCAGCGAGGCAGGGTCTAGCAATCAGCCCCAGCATTTT. Protein sequence: CATSEAGSSNQPQHF.